The clone carrying this T cell receptor (beta chain) was detected ten times or more. The time point: newly diagnosed GD, antithyroid drugs for less than 3 months. RNA extracted from PBMCs served as the sequencing template. In building TCR beta libraries, iRepertoire HTBI primers were used together with Arm-PCR of CDR3 regions. MiXCR was run by TCRdb on the multiplex PCR reads, yielding one entry per CDR3 protein. The profile covers 400,000 to 500,000 distinct CDR3 sequences, with 15% to 20% appearing a single time and around 23% taken by the ten largest. The sample is drawn from a study of regulatory T cells in long-lasting Graves disease. Looking at the study overall: Antithyroid drugs had been taken under 3 months by newly diagnosed Graves' patients.

The CDR3 loop spans 13 amino acids. V was trimmed by 5 bases and J by 7 bases, leaving 14 bases between them. The V gene's germline CDR1 is KGHSH and CDR2 LQKENI. This sample also appeared in a second study, on T cells in Graves' hyperthyroidism and ophthalmopathy. Turning to that study: Hyperthyroidism, newly diagnosed and lasting under 2 months, affected patients aged 18 to 65. Orbital computed tomography and thyroid ultrasound, together with serum TRAb and thyroxine and clinical symptoms, were used for diagnoses. Most thyroid clonotypes that were expanded above 0.001 also turned up in blood.

The rearrangement joins TRBV18 to TRBJ1-1, with a weak D call TRBD1 (6 bases). This receptor was obtained from a woman aged 18-35 years with Graves disease. The specimen was peripheral blood mononuclear cells (PBMCs), collected at new diagnosis, from a patient treated with antithyroid drugs. CDR3 sequence reads: CASSLDRTIEAFF. In nucleotides, the CDR3 is TGTGCCAGCTCATTAGACAGGACAATTGAAGCTTTCTTT.